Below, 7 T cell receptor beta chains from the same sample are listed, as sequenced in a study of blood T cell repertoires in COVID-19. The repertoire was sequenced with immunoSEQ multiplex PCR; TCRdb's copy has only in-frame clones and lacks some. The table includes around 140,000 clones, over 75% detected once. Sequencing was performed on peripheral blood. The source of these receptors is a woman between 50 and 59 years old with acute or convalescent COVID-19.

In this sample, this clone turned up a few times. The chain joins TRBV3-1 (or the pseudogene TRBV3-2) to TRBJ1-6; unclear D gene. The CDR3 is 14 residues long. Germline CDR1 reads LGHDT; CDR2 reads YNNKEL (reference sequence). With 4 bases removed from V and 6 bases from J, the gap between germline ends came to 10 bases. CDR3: CASSPGRGNSPLHF. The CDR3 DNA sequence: TGTGCCAGCAGCCCCGGGCGGGGTAATTCACCCCTCCACTTT.

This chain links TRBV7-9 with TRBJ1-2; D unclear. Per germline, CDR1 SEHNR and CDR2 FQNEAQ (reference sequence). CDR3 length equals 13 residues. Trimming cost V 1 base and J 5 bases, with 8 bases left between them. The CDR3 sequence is CASSLESAYGYTF. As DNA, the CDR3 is TGTGCCAGCAGCTTAGAGTCAGCGTATGGCTACACCTTC.

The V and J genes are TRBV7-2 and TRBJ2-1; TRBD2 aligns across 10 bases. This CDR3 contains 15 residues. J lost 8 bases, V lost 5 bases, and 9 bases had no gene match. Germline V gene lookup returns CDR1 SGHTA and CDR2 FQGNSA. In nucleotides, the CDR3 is TGTGCCAGCAGCCCGATGGGGACTAGCGTTGATGAGCAGTTCTTC. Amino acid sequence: CASSPMGTSVDEQFF.

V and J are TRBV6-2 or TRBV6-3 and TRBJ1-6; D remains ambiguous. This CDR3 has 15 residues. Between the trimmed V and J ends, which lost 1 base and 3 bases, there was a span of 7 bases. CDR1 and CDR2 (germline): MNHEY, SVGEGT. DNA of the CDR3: TGTGCCAGCAGTTACTACCGGGGCTATAATTCACCCCTCCACTTT. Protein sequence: CASSYYRGYNSPLHF.

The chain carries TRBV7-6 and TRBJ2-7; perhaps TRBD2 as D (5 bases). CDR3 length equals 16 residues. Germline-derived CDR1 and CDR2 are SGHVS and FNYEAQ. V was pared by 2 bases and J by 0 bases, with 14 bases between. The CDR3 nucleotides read TGTGCCAGCAGCTTAAGTCCTCGTGGGAGCTCCTACGAGCAGTACTTC. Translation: CASSLSPRGSSYEQYF.

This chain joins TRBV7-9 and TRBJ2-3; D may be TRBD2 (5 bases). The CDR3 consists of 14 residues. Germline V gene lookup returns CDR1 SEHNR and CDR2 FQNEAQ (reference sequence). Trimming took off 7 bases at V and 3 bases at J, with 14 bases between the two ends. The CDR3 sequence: CASNRDPSTDTQYF. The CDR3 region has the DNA TGTGCCAGCAACCGGGATCCTTCGACAGATACGCAGTATTTT.

CDR3 region: CASSSSSAAYNEQFF. For the CDR3, the DNA is TGTGCCAGTAGTAGCTCTAGCGCCGCCTACAATGAGCAGTTCTTC. The J gene is TRBJ2-1, the V gene TRBV19, with D possibly TRBD2 on 6 matching bases. The ends were cut back, 4 bases at V and 2 bases at J, with 12 bases in the middle. The CDR3 is 15 amino acids. CDR1 is LNHDA and CDR2 is SQIVND in the germline V gene (reference sequence).